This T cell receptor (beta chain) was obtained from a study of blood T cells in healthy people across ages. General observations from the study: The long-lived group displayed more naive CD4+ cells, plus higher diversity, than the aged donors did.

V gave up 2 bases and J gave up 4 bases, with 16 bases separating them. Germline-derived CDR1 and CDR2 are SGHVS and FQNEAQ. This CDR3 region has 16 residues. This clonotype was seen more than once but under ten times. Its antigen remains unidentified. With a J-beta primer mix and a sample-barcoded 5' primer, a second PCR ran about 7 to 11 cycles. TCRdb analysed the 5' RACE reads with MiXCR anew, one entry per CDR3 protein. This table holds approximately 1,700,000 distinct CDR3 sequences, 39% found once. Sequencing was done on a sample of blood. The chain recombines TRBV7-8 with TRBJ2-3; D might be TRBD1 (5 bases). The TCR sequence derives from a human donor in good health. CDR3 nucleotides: TGTGCCAGCAGCTTAAGGGGCGCGAGTTTTTCAGATACGCAGTATTTT. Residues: CASSLRGASFSDTQYF.